These T cell receptor beta chains were read from a single sample in a study of T cells after yellow fever vaccination. TCRdb re-derived calls from the 5' RACE reads in MiXCR, one entry per CDR3 protein. The sample has tens of thousands of distinct CDR3 sequences, about 6.6% seen once. This specimen was CD8+ T cells sorted from PBMCs, taken 5 days after the first yellow fever vaccination. The receptors were sampled from a man aged 18-30 years who received the YFV17D yellow fever vaccine. Both conserved end residues are part of each CDR3. D genes are given only for firm matches. For some rows the clone size is stated as once, few or many, or as a class when expanded; others skip it.

d_gene	v_gene	j_gene	abundance	CDR3nt	CDR3aa
TRBD2	TRBV4-3	TRBJ2-3	many	TGCGCCAGCAGCCAAGGTTCTAGCGGAAGCACAGATACGCAGTATTTT	CASSQGSSGSTDTQYF
TRBD2	TRBV30	TRBJ2-7	many	TGTGCCTGGAGGGACCGGGACTACATCTACGAGCAGTACTTC	CAWRDRDYIYEQYF
-	TRBV5-1	TRBJ2-2	-	TGCGCCAGCAGCAGCCTCGGTACCCAGAACACCGGGGAGCTGTTTTTT	CASSSLGTQNTGELFF
-	TRBV7-9	TRBJ2-5	few	TGTGCCAGCAGCTTACAGACAGAGGCGGAGACCCAGTACTTC	CASSLQTEAETQYF
-	TRBV7-2	TRBJ2-7	-	TGTGCCAGCAGGGGGGGGCAGGGCTACGAGCAGTACTTC	CASRGGQGYEQYF
-	TRBV30	TRBJ1-5	-	TGTGCCTGGAGTGTAGCCAGCAATCAGCCCCAGCATTTT	CAWSVASNQPQHF
TRBD2	TRBV2	TRBJ2-3	many	TGTGCCAGCAGTGAACTGCTAGCGGGGGGCACAGATACGCAGTATTTT	CASSELLAGGTDTQYF
TRBD1	TRBV15	TRBJ2-1	-	TGTGACACCAGCATCCACGCCGGGACAGGGAGCGATGAGCAGTTCTTC	CDTSIHAGTGSDEQFF
-	TRBV7-9	TRBJ1-1	few	TGTGCCAGCAGCTTAGTTTCTCGTCCGAACACTGAAGCTTTCTTT	CASSLVSRPNTEAFF
TRBD2	TRBV4-3	TRBJ2-1	few	TGCGCCAGCAGCCAAGGGCCTAGCGGGGGGGTAAATGAGCAGTTCTTC	CASSQGPSGGVNEQFF
-	TRBV5-1	TRBJ2-7	-	TGCGCCAGCAGCTTACCGACGGTAAAGCAGTACTTC	CASSLPTVKQYF
-	TRBV5-6	TRBJ2-2	few	TGTGCCAGCAGCTTTCCCCCCAGCACAGGGTCGAACACCGGGGAGCTGTTTTTT	CASSFPPSTGSNTGELFF
-	TRBV6-4	TRBJ1-5	many	TGTGCCAACGCCGAGGGGGATAGCAATCAGCCCCAGCATTTT	CANAEGDSNQPQHF
-	TRBV6-2/TRBV6-3	TRBJ1-1	-	TGTGCCAGCAGTTACAGCTACGACAGCTTGAACACTGAAGCTTTCTTT	CASSYSYDSLNTEAFF
-	TRBV4-3	TRBJ1-5	many	TGCGCCAGCAGCCAAGGGCAGGGGAATCAGCCCCAGCATTTT	CASSQGQGNQPQHF
-	TRBV12-3/TRBV12-4	TRBJ1-5	many	TGTGCCAGCAGTTGGAGTCTACTTAACAATCAGCCCCAGCATTTT	CASSWSLLNNQPQHF
-	TRBV6-1	TRBJ2-5	few	TGTGCCAGCAGTCAAGCGAGGACTAAAGAGACCCAGTACTTC	CASSQARTKETQYF
TRBD1	TRBV6-6	TRBJ1-1	few	TGTGCCAGCAGGGGGACAGTGAACACTGAAGCTTTCTTT	CASRGTVNTEAFF
-	TRBV7-2	TRBJ2-7	few	TGTGCCAGCAGCTTTAGTGCGGGCTGGAAAGGGACCTACGAGCAGTACTTC	CASSFSAGWKGTYEQYF
-	TRBV6-4	TRBJ2-2	many	TGTGCCAGCAGTGTACAGGCAGGGAACACCGGGGAGCTGTTTTTT	CASSVQAGNTGELFF
-	TRBV28	TRBJ1-5	-	TGTGCCAGCAGTTTGGGGGAGCTTAGCAATCAGCCCCAGCATTTT	CASSLGELSNQPQHF
-	TRBV9	TRBJ2-1	many	TGTGCCAGCAGCGTAGCTGCGAATGAGCAGTTCTTC	CASSVAANEQFF
-	TRBV9	TRBJ1-1	few	TGTGCCAGCAGCGGGGGAGGGGAAAACACTGAAGCTTTCTTT	CASSGGGENTEAFF
-	TRBV4-1	TRBJ1-4	few	TGCGCCAGCAGCCAAGTTCGGGAATCGGCGGAAAAACTGTTTTTT	CASSQVRESAEKLFF
-	TRBV14	TRBJ1-1	few	TGTGCCAGCAGCCAAGATCTGGGCCCCATAGTGGGGACTGAAGCTTTCTTT	CASSQDLGPIVGTEAFF
-	TRBV15	TRBJ2-7	-	TGTGCCACCAGCGCTCGGACTATTAGGTCCTACGAGCAGTACTTC	CATSARTIRSYEQYF
-	TRBV12-3/TRBV12-4	TRBJ2-3	many	TGTGCCAGCGGGGGGCTCACAGATACGCAGTATTTT	CASGGLTDTQYF
TRBD1	TRBV12-3/TRBV12-4	TRBJ1-3	many	TGTGCCAGCAGTAGGGACAGCTCTGGAAACACCATATATTTT	CASSRDSSGNTIYF
-	TRBV4-3	TRBJ2-3	-	TGCGCCAGCAGCCAAGGGACAGGCACAGATACGCAGTATTTT	CASSQGTGTDTQYF
-	TRBV7-2	TRBJ2-1	many	TGTGCCAGCAGCCCAGGGACTGTCGAGCAGTTCTTC	CASSPGTVEQFF
-	TRBV6-2/TRBV6-3	TRBJ1-5	-	TGTGCCAGCAGTTACTCGGGGAGCGTCAGCCAGCCCCAGCATTTT	CASSYSGSVSQPQHF
-	TRBV4-3	TRBJ1-4	many	TGCGCCAGCAGCCAAGATGGGGGGCCTAATGAAAAACTGTTTTTT	CASSQDGGPNEKLFF
-	TRBV10-3	TRBJ2-4	-	TGTGCCACTTCTAGCGTCGGACGACGGAACATTCAGTACTTC	CATSSVGRRNIQYF
-	TRBV12-3/TRBV12-4	TRBJ1-2	many	TGTGCCAGCACCGTCCAGGGTAACGGCTACACCTTC	CASTVQGNGYTF
-	TRBV28	TRBJ2-1	-	TGTGCCAGCAGTCCGTCAGATGAGCAGTTCTTC	CASSPSDEQFF
-	TRBV7-9	TRBJ1-2	few	TGTGCCAGCAGCTCCTCACGCCGGGACAAGAAATATGGCTACACCTTC	CASSSSRRDKKYGYTF
TRBD1	TRBV6-5	TRBJ2-1	few	TGTGCCAGCAGTAACTACAGGGGGGCCTACAATGAGCAGTTCTTC	CASSNYRGAYNEQFF
-	TRBV7-9	TRBJ2-7	few	TGTGCCAGCAGCCGGGGGTATCCGGGCTACGGGCAGTACTTC	CASSRGYPGYGQYF
-	TRBV12-3/TRBV12-4	TRBJ2-3	many	TGTGCCAGCTCAGAGGGGGGCGGAGGCACAGATACGCAGTATTTT	CASSEGGGGTDTQYF
TRBD2	TRBV3-1	TRBJ2-3	-	TGTGCCAGCAGCCAAGGCGTAGCGGGGGGGCCCAGCACAGATACGCAGTATTTT	CASSQGVAGGPSTDTQYF
-	TRBV12-3/TRBV12-4	TRBJ2-2	-	TGTGCCAGCAGTTTAGCGGTAGGCGGGGAGCTGTTTTTT	CASSLAVGGELFF
-	TRBV4-1	TRBJ2-1	few	TGCGCCAGCAGCCAAGATATCCTAGCAAACGAGCAGTTCTTC	CASSQDILANEQFF
-	TRBV5-4	TRBJ2-3	-	TGTGCCAGCAGCTTGGTGGGTAGCCCAGATACGCAGTATTTT	CASSLVGSPDTQYF
-	TRBV12-3/TRBV12-4	TRBJ2-5	few	TGTGCCAGCAACCTGTCCGGGGTGGGGGAGACCCAGTACTTC	CASNLSGVGETQYF
-	TRBV7-3	TRBJ2-1	many	TGTGCCAGCAGTTTAGCGGTCTACAATGAGCAGTTCTTC	CASSLAVYNEQFF
TRBD2	TRBV7-9	TRBJ2-2	few	TGTGCCAGCAGCACTAGCGGGGCGTACACCGGGGAGCTGTTTTTT	CASSTSGAYTGELFF
-	TRBV6-5	TRBJ2-6	many	TGTGCCAGCAGTTACTCGGGGGGTTCTGGGGCCAACGTCCTGACTTTC	CASSYSGGSGANVLTF
-	TRBV7-2	TRBJ2-2	-	TGTGCCAGCGGCAGGGAGAGCACCGGGGAGCTGTTTTTT	CASGRESTGELFF
TRBD1	TRBV12-3/TRBV12-4	TRBJ2-5	-	TGTGCCAGCAGTGGGACAGGGAAATTCAGGGGCCAAGAGACCCAGTACTTC	CASSGTGKFRGQETQYF
-	TRBV20-1	TRBJ2-7	few	TGCAGTGCCCCTGACAGGTCGCAAACGTCCTACGAGCAGTACTTC	CSAPDRSQTSYEQYF
-	TRBV7-6	TRBJ1-4	few	TGTGCCAGCAGCTTAGGGGGGGGCCTAAAGGAAAAACTGTTTTTT	CASSLGGGLKEKLFF
-	TRBV19	TRBJ1-5	many	TGTGCCAGTACTGGTTCTATGGTTCAGCCCCAGCATTTT	CASTGSMVQPQHF
TRBD1	TRBV10-2	TRBJ2-7	few	TGCGCCAGCAGGGAACCGGGACAGGGGTACGAGCAGTACTTC	CASREPGQGYEQYF